Shown below are 32 T cell receptor beta chains from a single sample sequenced in a study of tumor-infiltrating lymphocytes in primary liver carcinoma. A constant-region primer served to make TCR beta cDNA from around 500 ng total RNA. ARM-PCR, slightly modified, supplied the TCR beta libraries through three nested multiplex PCR rounds. In the first two PCR rounds, TRBV1-TRBV30 forward primers were paired with a C-beta reverse primer, and each round lasted approximately 10 cycles. MiXCR, run by TCRdb on the multiplex PCR reads, gives a single entry per CDR3 protein. This table holds 310,000 or so distinct CDR3 sequences, about three fifths found once. Germline DNA was also extracted, and blood RNA derived from unsorted whole blood. The sequenced sample consisted of peripheral blood. These receptors all come from a woman in her twenties or thirties with primary liver carcinoma and hepatitis B virus infection.

A word on this clonotype: It may be a read error: a sequence one base away is much more abundant. The chain links TRBV6-5 to TRBJ1-2, with unresolved D. CDR1 is MNHEY and CDR2 is SVGAGI in the germline V gene. The CDR3 contains 14 residues. Trimming removed 1 base at V and 2 bases at J, with 8 bases between. The CDR3: CASSYFAGNYGYTF. CDR3 nucleotide sequence: TGTGCCAGCAGTTACTTCGCGGGAAACTATGGCTACACCTTC.

Ten or more counts support this clonotype. The genes are TRBV29-1 and TRBJ2-1; TRBD1 aligns across 9 bases. The V segment lost 6 bases and the J segment 4 bases; nucleotides outside the gene matches: 7. Looked up from germline, CDR1 is SQVTM and CDR2 is ANQGSEA. The CDR3 is made up of 14 amino acids. The CDR3 here is CSVRRDRAYNEQFF. The CDR3 nucleotides are TGCAGCGTACGCCGGGACAGGGCGTACAATGAGCAGTTCTTC.

The chain combines TRBV10-2 with TRBJ2-5; 8 bases line up with TRBD1. From germline, CDR1 is WSHSY and CDR2 SAAADI. The CDR3 runs 14 residues. CDR3: CTISEDRVKETQYF. CDR3 DNA: TGCACCATCAGTGAGGACAGGGTCAAAGAGACCCAGTACTTC.

A word on this clonotype: Germline is not matched at one junction end, which may reflect a read error. This chain links TRBV11-1 with TRBJ2-5, with D hard to call. The CDR3 is 15 residues long. Germline V gives CDR1 SGHAT, CDR2 FQDESV (reference sequence). The CDR3, as DNA: TGTACCAGCAGATCCGCGAGTGTGGTAGGGGAGACCCAGTACTTC. This gives the protein CTSRSASVVGETQYF.

This clonotype has only a few counts. This sequence joins TRBV18 and TRBJ1-5; D uncertain. Germline CDR1 and CDR2: KGHSH and LQKENI. V was cut by 4 bases and J by 0 bases, with 10 bases left in between. CDR3 size: 15 residues. CDR3 sequence: CASSLSANSNQPQHF. The CDR3 DNA reads TGTGCCAGCTCACTCTCCGCCAATAGCAATCAGCCCCAGCATTTT.

This clonotype was recorded at least ten times. The V and J genes are TRBV6-5 and TRBJ1-1; TRBD1 matches at 9 bases. The CDR3 totals 14 residues. Per germline, CDR1 MNHEY and CDR2 SVGAGI. V dropped 7 bases and J dropped 5; count of bases not matched to a gene: 8. Here the CDR3 reads CASITPGQGTEAFF. Here the CDR3 DNA reads TGTGCCAGCATAACGCCGGGACAGGGAACTGAAGCTTTCTTT.

The J gene is TRBJ2-3, the V gene TRBV7-9; the D gene is possibly TRBD1 (6 bases). The ends were cut back, 7 bases at V and 1 base at J, with 15 bases in the middle. The CDR3 has 15 amino acids. Germline V gene data show CDR1 as SEHNR and CDR2 as FQNEAQ (reference sequence). Written as DNA, the CDR3 is TGTGCCAGCACCCCCGGACAGACTGGCACAGATACGCAGTATTTT. Its translation: CASTPGQTGTDTQYF.

The chain employs TRBV5-4 and TRBJ2-5; D perhaps matches TRBD2 (5 bases). The ends were cut back, 1 base at V and 13 bases at J, with 17 bases in the middle. The germline CDR1 and CDR2 sequences are SGHNT and YYREEE (reference sequence). There are 13 residues in the CDR3. This CDR3 reads CASSLPAEETWYF. In DNA, the CDR3 is TGTGCCAGCAGCTTGCCAGCGGAAGAGACCTGGTACTTC. Looking up the rest from reference TRBV5-4 and TRBJ2-5 gives the full variable domain: ETGVTQSPTHLIKTRGQQVTLRCSSQSGHNTVSWYQQALGQGPQFIFQYYREEENGRGNFPPRFSGLQFPNYSSELNVNALELDDSALYLCASSLPAEETWYFGPGTRLLVL.

The V and J genes are TRBV15 and TRBJ2-7, with a tentative D call TRBD1 (8 bases). V was clipped by 1 base and J by 3 bases, with 16 bases between them. Germline values: CDR1 LNHNV, CDR2 YYDKDF (reference sequence). This CDR3 region has 16 residues. CDR3 DNA sequence: TGTGCCACCAGCAGAGGCACAGGGGGGACTAACTACGAGCAGTACTTC. This sequence encodes CATSRGTGGTNYEQYF.

This clonotype occurred a few times. A single base separates this from a much larger clone, so it may be a read error. The CDR3 does not close with the conserved phenylalanine or tryptophan, likely indicating a read error. The chain combines TRBV11-1 with TRBJ1-1, with a tentative D call TRBD1 (5 bases). The CDR3 loop spans 12 amino acids. Germline CDR1 and CDR2: SGHAT and FQDESV (reference sequence). With 5 bases removed from V and 6 bases from J, the gap between germline ends came to 10 bases. CDR3 in amino acids: CASSQQGPEAFI. The CDR3 bases are TGTGCCAGCAGCCAGCAGGGCCCTGAAGCTTTCATT.

Points on this clonotype: A clone one base away is much larger, so this may be a read error. J is TRBJ2-1 and V is TRBV6-2 or TRBV6-3; the match to TRBD2 covers 9 bases. The CDR3 loop spans 15 amino acids. The V segment lost 8 bases and the J segment 8 bases; nucleotides outside the gene matches: 13. Per germline, CDR1 MNHEY and CDR2 SVGEGT. The CDR3 bases are TGTGCCAGCGGCCATGTGGGCGGGAGGGTCTATGAGCAGTTCTTC. Translation: CASGHVGGRVYEQFF.

Of note for this clonotype: Relative to the germline gene, one junction end is altered; a read error may explain this. V and J are TRBV29-1 and TRBJ2-1; D not certain. Germline CDR1 SQVTM, CDR2 ANQGSEA. This CDR3 region has 13 residues. CDR3 protein: CSVTKSGLYERFF. The CDR3 region has the DNA TGCAGCGTTACCAAGTCAGGATTATATGAGCGGTTCTTC.

As to this clonotype: Sequence at one end of the junction differs from germline and may be a read error. V is TRBV6-2 or TRBV6-3 and J is TRBJ1-5; no firm D call. From germline, CDR1 is MNHEY and CDR2 SVGEGT. The CDR3 spans 15 residues. Here the CDR3 reads CANSYLGRFNQPQHF. As DNA, the CDR3 is TGTGCCAACAGTTACCTGGGGAGGTTCAATCAGCCCCAGCATTTT.

This clonotype came up a few times. J is TRBJ2-1 and V is TRBV5-5, with 10 nucleotides matching TRBD2. The CDR3 loop spans 17 amino acids. Trimming cost V 0 bases and J 2 bases; bases outside gene matches: 5. The germline CDR1 and CDR2 sequences are SGHKS and YYEKEE (reference sequence). The DNA for the CDR3 is TGTGCCAGCAGCTTGGCCCAAGCGGGAGGGCCCTACAATGAGCAGTTCTTC. Its translation is CASSLAQAGGPYNEQFF.

On this clonotype itself: This may arise from a read error, as a much more abundant clone is one base away. The V and J genes are TRBV12-3 or TRBV12-4 and TRBJ2-5, with D possibly matching TRBD1 (6 bases). CDR3 length equals 14 residues. This chain's CDR3 is CASSLVGGIENQYF. The CDR3 DNA follows: TGTGCCAGCAGTTTAGTAGGGGGAATAGAGAACCAGTACTTC.

Remarks on this clonotype: This may be a read error: a much more frequent sequence differs by one nucleotide. The chain employs TRBV12-3 or TRBV12-4 and TRBJ2-1; D not resolved. V was trimmed by 4 bases and J by 6 bases, leaving 7 bases between them. This CDR3 spans 12 amino acids. The CDR3 sequence: CASSYHFNEQFF. CDR3 bases: TGTGCCAGCAGTTACCATTTCAATGAGCAGTTCTTC.

The chain joins TRBV30 to TRBJ1-6; no firm D call. The germline V gene has CDR1 GTSNPN and CDR2 SVGIG (reference sequence). Trimming pared 1 base from V and 6 bases from J, leaving 7 bases between. The CDR3 is 13 residues long. The CDR3 protein is CAWSDMSNSPLHF. CDR3 bases: TGTGCCTGGAGTGACATGTCTAATTCACCCCTCCACTTT.

This clonotype appeared a few times. V and J are TRBV14 and TRBJ2-1, with 8 bases matching TRBD1. There are 16 residues in the CDR3. V gave up 3 bases and J gave up 4 bases; unmatched junction bases: 8. Germline loops: CDR1 SGHDN, CDR2 FVKESK. The CDR3 bases are TGTGCCAGCAGCCATCGACAGGGGCTCGGTTACAATGAGCAGTTCTTC. Translation gives CASSHRQGLGYNEQFF.

This clonotype was detected only a few times. The chain uses TRBV5-6 and TRBJ2-2; D gene ambiguous. Germline V gene sequence: CDR1 SGHDT, CDR2 YYEEEE. V was cut by 4 bases and J by 1 base, with 8 bases left in between. The CDR3 has 14 residues. Here the CDR3 reads CASSHTVNTGELFF. CDR3 coding DNA: TGTGCCAGCAGCCACACGGTGAACACCGGGGAGCTGTTTTTT.

A note on this clonotype: This clone may be a read error of a much larger clone one base away. V usage is TRBV12-3 or TRBV12-4 and J usage is TRBJ2-4; D unresolved. The length of the CDR3 is 14 residues. V lost 3 bases and J lost 5, with 11 bases in between. For the CDR3, the DNA is TGTGCCAGCAGTTTTGGGTTGACCGAAAACATTCAGTACTTC. The encoded protein is CASSFGLTENIQYF.

This clonotype was recorded many times. The J gene is TRBJ1-6, the V gene TRBV11-2; the D is unclear. The CDR3 sequence is 13 residues long. Trimming removed 3 bases from V and 10 bases from J, with 10 bases in between. Germline assignment: CDR1 SGHAT and CDR2 FQNNGV. In DNA, the CDR3 is TGTGCCAGCAGCTTGTGGGAGAGGTCACCCCTCCACTTT. Translation gives CASSLWERSPLHF.

The J gene is TRBJ2-4, the V gene TRBV28, with 11 bases fitting TRBD2. Per germline, CDR1 MDHEN and CDR2 SYDVKM. Germline trimming cut 6 bases from V and 7 bases from J; bases unmatched to any gene: 8. The length of the CDR3 is 15 residues. In DNA form, the CDR3 reads TGTGCCAGCAGCTTACTAGCGGGAGAGGTGAACATTCAGTACTTC. This encodes CASSLLAGEVNIQYF. Together with reference TRBV28 and TRBJ2-4, the CDR3 gives the full variable domain: DVKVTQSSRYLVKRTGEKVFLECVQDMDHENMFWYRQDPGLGLRLIYFSYDVKMKEKGDIPEGYSVSREKKERFSLILESASTNQTSMYLCASSLLAGEVNIQYFGAGTRLSVL.

The rearrangement uses TRBV6-4 and TRBJ2-4; D not resolved. The CDR3 is 15 amino acids. Trimming left V 7 bases short and J 0 bases short, with 13 bases between. CDR1 is MRHNA and CDR2 is SNTAGT in the germline V gene. In DNA form, the CDR3 reads TGTGCCAGCACTCGGTACAACCTAGCCAAAAACATTCAGTACTTC. Translation: CASTRYNLAKNIQYF.

The V and J genes are TRBV10-3 and TRBJ2-5, with D unresolved. The CDR3 extends over 14 amino acids. V was trimmed by 5 bases and J by 5 bases, leaving 15 bases between them. Germline V lookup: CDR1 ENHRY, CDR2 SYGVKD. The CDR3 DNA sequence: TGTGCCATCAGTTCGGGCCAGAGGTGGGAGACCCAGTACTTC. It encodes CAISSGQRWETQYF.

As for this clonotype: Relative to the germline gene, one junction end is altered; a read error may explain this. The V and J genes are TRBV5-1 and TRBJ2-1; 8 positions match TRBD2. Germline CDR1 is SGHRS and CDR2 is YFSETQ. This CDR3 is built from 15 residues. CDR3 nucleotide sequence: TGCGCCAGGAGCTTGGTTACTAGCGGAGACAATGAGCAGTTCTTC. This codes for CARSLVTSGDNEQFF.

The rearrangement uses TRBV6-2 or TRBV6-3 and TRBJ2-1, with TRBD2 matching 12 bases. V lost 2 bases to trimming and J lost 8 bases; unmatched junction nucleotides: 7. CDR3 length: 16 amino acids. CDR1 and CDR2 from the germline V gene are MNHEY and SVGEGT. The CDR3 DNA reads as TGTGCCAGCAGTTACGAGGTGACTAGCGGGAGTTATGAGCAGTTCTTC. This gives the protein CASSYEVTSGSYEQFF.

In regard to this clonotype: A much more abundant neighbour one base away suggests this may be a read error. The V and J genes are TRBV29-1 and TRBJ1-5; D ambiguous. Trimming removed 6 bases from V and 5 bases from J, with 14 bases in between. Germline CDR1 is SQVTM and CDR2 is ANQGSEA. The CDR3 extends over 13 amino acids. CDR3 loop: CSVLTNQYQPQHF. The CDR3, as DNA: TGCAGCGTCCTTACAAATCAATATCAGCCCCAGCATTTT.

This clonotype was counted at least ten times. CDR3 amino acids: CASSQASLAGLNEQFF. The CDR3 DNA reads as TGTGCCAGCAGCCAAGCTTCACTAGCGGGGCTCAATGAGCAGTTCTTC. This chain links TRBV4-2 with TRBJ2-1; 10 bases match TRBD2. The CDR3 sequence is 16 residues long. V lost 1 base and J lost 6; bases outside the gene matches: 6. Germline CDR1 LGHNA, CDR2 YNFKEQ.

About this clonotype: Being one base from a much bigger clone, this may be a read error. The chain joins TRBV4-1 to TRBJ1-5; TRBD1 matches 10 bases. CDR3 size: 16 residues. Germline V CDR1 and CDR2: MGHRA, YSYEKL. CDR3 sequence reads: CASSQGTGGRNQPHHF. CDR3 DNA: TGCGCCAGCAGCCAAGGGACAGGGGGTCGCAATCAGCCCCATCATTTT.

This clonotype was detected only once. This clone may be a read error of a much larger clone one base away. This likely comes from a read error, as the CDR3 has no conserved phenylalanine or tryptophan at its end. This chain joins TRBV10-3 and TRBJ2-1; D perhaps matches TRBD2 (6 bases). The germline V and J ends were trimmed by 3 bases and 10 bases, with 7 bases remaining between them. Germline lookup yields CDR1 ENHRY and CDR2 SYGVKD. The CDR3 spans 11 residues. Here the CDR3 DNA reads TGTGCCATCAGTGAAGGAGGGGAGCAGTTCTCC. This codes for CAISEGGEQFS.

The sample holds a few counts of this clonotype. This chain links TRBV14 with TRBJ1-4, with TRBD1 as a possible D gene (6 bases). The CDR3 is 14 residues long. Trimming removed 5 bases at V and 7 bases at J, with 14 bases between. Germline CDR1 reads SGHDN; CDR2 reads FVKESK. In DNA form, the CDR3 reads TGTGCCAGCAGCACCCTCGGGGGGGCTGAAAAACTGTTTTTT. Its translation: CASSTLGGAEKLFF.

The gene calls are TRBV7-9 and TRBJ2-3; 7 bases match TRBD1. This CDR3 has 15 residues. Germline loops: CDR1 SEHNR, CDR2 FQNEAQ (reference sequence). Trimming took 5 bases from V and 2 from J; bases not matched to a gene: 7. The CDR3 nucleotides read TGTGCCAGCAGCCCCCCCGACAGGGTCACAGATACGCAGTATTTT. Its protein is CASSPPDRVTDTQYF.